This is a list of T cell receptor beta chains from one sample in a study of CD8 T cells in ankylosing spondylitis. TCRdb re-derived calls from the 5' RACE reads in MiXCR, one entry per CDR3 protein. Here the sample spans about 240,000 distinct CDR3 sequences, roughly 10% being singletons. Sequencing used blood, either unsorted or a sorted T cell fraction (not recorded which). The source of these receptors is a male donor with ankylosing spondylitis or in good health (not recorded which). Each CDR3 is given with its conserved first and last residue. A D gene is named only where the DNA matches it firmly. Clone size appears in some rows only: once, few, many, or a class for an expanded clone.

j_call clone_size d_call v_call cdr3_nt cdr3_aa
TRBJ2-7 many TRBD1 TRBV3-1 TGTGCCAGCAGCCAGAGGGACAGGACCTTTTACGAGCAGTACTTC CASSQRDRTFYEQYF
TRBJ2-1 NA TRBD2 TRBV29-1 TGCAGCGTTGCCCGGGCGGGAGCCTATCCTTTTTACAATGAGCAGTTCTTC CSVARAGAYPFYNEQFF
TRBJ2-1 NA NA TRBV5-1 TGCGCCAGCACCATCTTGGGGGCAGACTCTGACAATGAGCAGTTCTTC CASTILGADSDNEQFF
TRBJ2-1 many NA TRBV15 TGTGCCACCAGCAGTGGAAGCTCCTACAATGAGCAGTTCTTC CATSSGSSYNEQFF
TRBJ2-2 many TRBD1 TRBV6-1 TGTGCCAGCAGGCTGGGTCAGGGGGTAGGGGAGCTGTTTTTT CASRLGQGVGELFF
TRBJ1-2 many NA TRBV5-1 TGCGCCAGCAGCTTGGCAGGGGACTATGGCTACACCTTC CASSLAGDYGYTF
TRBJ1-1 few TRBD1 TRBV18 TGTGCCAGCTCACTCACCGGGACAGGGGGCGTTTGGGCTTTCTTT CASSLTGTGGVWAFF
TRBJ2-5 many NA TRBV7-2 TGTGCCAGCAGCTTAGACTGGGGGGACCAAGAGACCCAGTACTTC CASSLDWGDQETQYF
TRBJ1-2 many NA TRBV12-3/TRBV12-4 TGTGCCAGCAGTCTTACTGGGGGCAGTGGCTACACCTTC CASSLTGGSGYTF
TRBJ2-7 many NA TRBV5-1 TGCGCCAGCAGTTCGGACAGCGCTAGCGAGCAGTACTTC CASSSDSASEQYF
TRBJ2-1 many NA TRBV7-6 TGTGCCAGCAGCTTTTACAAACGGGACCGGTCCCACAATGAGCAGTTCTTC CASSFYKRDRSHNEQFF
TRBJ1-2 many NA TRBV11-1 TGTGCCAGCAGCCGGGACGTTAACTATGGCTACACCTTC CASSRDVNYGYTF
TRBJ2-2 few TRBD1 TRBV12-3/TRBV12-4 TGTGCCAGCAGTCCGACAGGGCCGCGGACCGGGGAGCTGTTTTTT CASSPTGPRTGELFF
TRBJ1-2 many NA TRBV12-3/TRBV12-4 TGTGCCAGCAGTATCTCGCCCGACTATGGCTACACCTTC CASSISPDYGYTF
TRBJ2-1 NA TRBD2 TRBV20-1 TGCAGTGGTAGAGAGGCTCCGGGCCTAGCGGGGGGGTCATCCTACAATGAGCAGTTCTTC CSGREAPGLAGGSSYNEQFF
TRBJ2-7 NA TRBD1 TRBV7-9 TGTGCCAGCAGCCCTGGGACAGTTGGGTATGACGAGCAGTACTTC CASSPGTVGYDEQYF
TRBJ1-6 few NA TRBV5-8 TGTGCCAGCAGCCCCCTATTTGGTGACAGGCCCAATTCACCCCTCCACTTT CASSPLFGDRPNSPLHF
TRBJ2-7 few NA TRBV12-2 TGTGCAAGTCGCTTAGGTCAAAAGGACAGGGCCTACGAGCAGTACTTC CASRLGQKDRAYEQYF
TRBJ2-3 NA NA TRBV10-3 TGTGCCATCAGTGAGGGGACAGATACGCAGTATTTT CAISEGTDTQYF
TRBJ2-3 few TRBD2 TRBV10-3 TGTGCCATCAGGGCCGCTAGCGGGCGGTCAGATACGCAGTATTTT CAIRAASGRSDTQYF
TRBJ2-1 NA NA TRBV7-8 TGTGCCAGCAGCTTACTCCCGACTAGTACGGGGTACAATGAGCAGTTCTTC CASSLLPTSTGYNEQFF
TRBJ2-7 many TRBD2 TRBV12-3/TRBV12-4 TGTGCCAGCAGTTGGGGGGGGGGCTCCTACGAGCAGTACTTC CASSWGGGSYEQYF
TRBJ1-3 many NA TRBV5-1 TGCGCCAGCAGCTTGGCTGGCGGCCTGGGAAACACCATATATTTT CASSLAGGLGNTIYF
TRBJ2-7 many NA TRBV5-1 TGCGCCAGCAGTGGGGGCGGCGGGCTCTACGAGCAGTACTTC CASSGGGGLYEQYF
TRBJ1-1 many NA TRBV12-3/TRBV12-4 TGTGCCAGCAGCCGAGGCTTTGAAGCTTTCTTT CASSRGFEAFF
TRBJ2-2 many NA TRBV5-1 TGCGCCAGCGCTATTAGGAGGAACACCGGGGAGCTGTTTTTT CASAIRRNTGELFF
TRBJ2-3 NA NA TRBV14 TGTGCCAGCAGCTTAGGGGGGGCCTACACAGATACGCAGTATTTT CASSLGGAYTDTQYF
TRBJ2-2 NA TRBD1 TRBV25-1 TGTGCCAGCAGTGCCGGGACAGGGCCGAGGGCCGGGGAGCTGTTTTTT CASSAGTGPRAGELFF
TRBJ1-4 few NA TRBV5-1 TGCGCCAGCAGCTTGTTTGAAACCGCATATGAAAAACTGTTTTTT CASSLFETAYEKLFF
TRBJ1-2 few NA TRBV7-2 TGTGCCAGCAGCTCCGGCGCAGACTATGGCTACACCTTC CASSSGADYGYTF
TRBJ2-5 NA NA TRBV6-1 TGTGCCAGCACTATGCACGCCCAAGAGACCCAGTACTTC CASTMHAQETQYF
TRBJ1-1 many TRBD1 TRBV4-1 TGCGCCAGCAGCACCCAGGACAGGGGCCCTGAAGCTTTCTTT CASSTQDRGPEAFF
TRBJ2-2 NA TRBD2 TRBV5-6 TGTGCCAGCAGCTTTAGCGGGCTTAGCGTTGGGGCCGGGGAGCTGTTTTTT CASSFSGLSVGAGELFF